This is a list of T cell receptor beta chains from one sample in a study of T cell changes during pregnancy in multiple sclerosis. Libraries were prepared by immunoSEQ multiplex PCR; TCRdb keeps only in-frame clonotypes and omits some of them. This table has 40,000 to 55,000 clones, 91% appearing once. The material was CD8+ T cells from peripheral blood mononuclear cells, obtained in the second trimester of pregnancy. These receptors were taken from a female donor with multiple sclerosis, enrolled in a pregnancy study. Each CDR3 is given with its conserved first and last residue. The D gene is left open where the match is weak. Expanded clones get a size class; other rows say once, few or many, or leave the size out.

J gene,clone size,V gene,D gene,CDR3 protein,CDR3 DNA
TRBJ1-1,once,TRBV11-1,-,CASSSPSQGYRTEAFF,TGTGCCAGCAGCTCACCTTCCCAGGGATACCGTACCGAAGCTTTCTTT
TRBJ2-5,-,TRBV13,TRBD2,CASSFTSEEETQYF,TGTGCCAGCAGCTTTACTAGCGAGGAAGAGACCCAGTACTTC
TRBJ2-1,-,TRBV25-1,-,CASAGQGRYNEQFF,TGTGCCAGCGCAGGACAAGGAAGGTACAATGAGCAGTTCTTC
TRBJ2-7,-,TRBV9,-,CASSVADGVSYEQYF,TGTGCCAGCAGCGTAGCTGACGGAGTCTCCTACGAGCAGTACTTC
TRBJ1-2,many,TRBV27,TRBD1,CASSPQGEAGYTF,TGTGCCAGCAGTCCTCAGGGGGAGGCTGGCTACACCTTC
TRBJ2-7,-,TRBV4-3,TRBD1,CASSQTGDYEQYF,TGCGCCAGCAGCCAGACAGGGGACTACGAGCAGTACTTC
TRBJ2-3,-,TRBV7-6,TRBD2,CASSLAGLAGDDTQYF,TGTGCCAGCAGCTTAGCGGGGCTAGCGGGTGACGATACGCAGTATTTT
TRBJ2-5,-,TRBV7-2,TRBD2,CASSLMGGQETQYF,TGTGCCAGCAGCTTAATGGGGGGGCAAGAGACCCAGTACTTC
TRBJ1-1,-,TRBV6-5,-,CASRESGAEAFF,TGTGCCAGCAGGGAATCGGGAGCTGAAGCTTTCTTT
TRBJ1-4,-,TRBV4-2,TRBD1,CASSQDLFQTRGDEKLFF,TGTGCCAGCAGCCAAGATCTCTTCCAAACCAGGGGGGATGAAAAACTGTTTTTT
TRBJ2-1,few,TRBV18,-,CASSPDNSYNEQFF,TGTGCCAGCTCACCAGACAACTCCTACAATGAGCAGTTCTTC
TRBJ2-5,-,TRBV10-3,TRBD1,CAIGQTGVQETQYF,TGTGCCATCGGACAGACAGGGGTTCAAGAGACCCAGTACTTC
TRBJ2-7,-,TRBV27,-,CASSGSDSSYEQYF,TGTGCCAGCAGTGGTTCGGACAGCTCCTACGAGCAGTACTTC
TRBJ2-1,-,TRBV9,TRBD2,CASSVGLAGANEQFF,TGTGCCAGCAGCGTAGGACTAGCGGGGGCCAATGAGCAGTTCTTC
TRBJ1-4,-,TRBV4-3,-,CASSQDRATNEKLFF,TGCGCCAGCAGCCAAGACAGGGCAACTAATGAAAAACTGTTTTTT
TRBJ1-1,-,TRBV29-1,-,CSVPPKGTWETEAFF,TGCAGCGTCCCGCCCAAGGGGACTTGGGAGACTGAAGCTTTCTTT
TRBJ2-1,-,TRBV13,TRBD1,CASRQGSNEQFF,TGTGCCAGCAGACAGGGGTCCAATGAGCAGTTCTTC
TRBJ2-1,-,TRBV11-2,TRBD1,CASSPGQGRLNEQFF,TGTGCCAGCAGCCCGGGACAGGGGAGGTTGAATGAGCAGTTCTTC
TRBJ1-2,once,TRBV5-4,TRBD1,CASRRGQGDLDGYTF,TGTGCCAGCAGGCGGGGTCAGGGGGATCTCGATGGCTACACCTTC
TRBJ1-1,-,TRBV4-3,-,CASSQSPGRALNTEAFF,TGCGCCAGCAGCCAATCCCCGGGGAGGGCTCTGAACACTGAAGCTTTCTTT
TRBJ1-1,-,TRBV7-9,-,CASSLGLSGGAFF,TGTGCCAGCAGCTTGGGTCTCTCCGGGGGAGCTTTCTTT
TRBJ2-1,once,TRBV9,-,CASSVLVSYNEQFF,TGTGCCAGCAGCGTATTAGTCTCCTACAATGAGCAGTTCTTC